The sequence of this T cell receptor beta chain was determined in a study of cytomegalovirus exposure and HLA in healthy donors. It was with 60 Vbeta and 13 Jbeta primers that the PCR ran. Study processing details: In a later analysis, of 84 million or so unique beta chains, roughly 11 million appeared in at least two donors. Method: immunoSEQ multiplex PCR; TCRdb's copy keeps in-frame clones and lacks some. That table supplies the V and J calls and clone size; D and trimming were determined from the DNA. The table has about 160,000 clones, approximately 81% seen once. Sequenced sample: PBMCs. This clonotype originated in a man in his late teens or twenties in good health and CMV-seronegative.

The CDR3 sequence: CAISESQDRWEDTQYF. The CDR3 nucleotides are TGTGCCATCAGTGAGTCACAGGACAGGTGGGAAGATACGCAGTATTTT. The chain is built from TRBV10-3 and TRBJ2-3; TRBD1 agrees at 7 bases. This CDR3 region has 16 residues. V dropped 0 bases and J dropped 5; count of bases not matched to a gene: 8. Per the germline V gene, CDR1 is ENHRY and CDR2 is SYGVKD.